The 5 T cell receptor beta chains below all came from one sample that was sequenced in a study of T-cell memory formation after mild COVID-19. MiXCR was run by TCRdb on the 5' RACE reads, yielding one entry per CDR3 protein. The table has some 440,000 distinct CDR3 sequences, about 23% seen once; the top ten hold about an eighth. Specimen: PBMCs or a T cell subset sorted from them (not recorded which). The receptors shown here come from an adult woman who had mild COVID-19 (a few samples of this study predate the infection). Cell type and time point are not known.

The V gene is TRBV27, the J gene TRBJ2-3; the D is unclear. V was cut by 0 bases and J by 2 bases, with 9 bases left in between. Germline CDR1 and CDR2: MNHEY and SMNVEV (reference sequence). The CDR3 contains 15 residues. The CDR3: CASSLSSWATDTQYF. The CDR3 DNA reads TGTGCCAGCAGTTTATCAAGTTGGGCCACAGATACGCAGTATTTT.

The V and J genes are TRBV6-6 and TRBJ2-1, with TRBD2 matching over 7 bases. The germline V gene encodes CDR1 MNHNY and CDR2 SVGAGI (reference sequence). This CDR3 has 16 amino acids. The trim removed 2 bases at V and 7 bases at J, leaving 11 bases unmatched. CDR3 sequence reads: CASSYGFGMGGNEQFF. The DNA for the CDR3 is TGTGCCAGCAGTTACGGATTCGGGATGGGAGGGAATGAGCAGTTCTTC.

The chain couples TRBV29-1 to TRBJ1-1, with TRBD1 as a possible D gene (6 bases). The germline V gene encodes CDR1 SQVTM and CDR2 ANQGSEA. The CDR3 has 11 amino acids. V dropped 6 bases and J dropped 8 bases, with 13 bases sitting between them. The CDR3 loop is CSVRPDREAFF. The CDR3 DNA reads TGCAGCGTAAGACCTGACAGGGAAGCTTTCTTT.

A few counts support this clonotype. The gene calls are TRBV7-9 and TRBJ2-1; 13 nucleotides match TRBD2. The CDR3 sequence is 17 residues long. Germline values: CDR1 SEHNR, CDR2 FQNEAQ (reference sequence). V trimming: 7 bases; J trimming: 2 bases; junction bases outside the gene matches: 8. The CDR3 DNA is TGTGCCAGCACCACCAGGACTAGCGGGAGTGCCTACAATGAGCAGTTCTTC. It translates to CASTTRTSGSAYNEQFF.

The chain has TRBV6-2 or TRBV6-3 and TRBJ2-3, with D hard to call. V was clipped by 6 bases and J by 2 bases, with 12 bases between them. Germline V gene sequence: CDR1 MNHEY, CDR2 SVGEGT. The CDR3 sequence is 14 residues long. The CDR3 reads CASSLRRFTDTQYF. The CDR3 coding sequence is TGTGCCAGCAGCTTGCGCCGCTTCACAGATACGCAGTATTTT.